The 24 T cell receptor beta chains below come from one sample, sequenced in a study of T cell responses to AZD1222 COVID-19 vaccine (dated by TCRdb to the early 2020s). The library was generated by the immunoSEQ multiplex PCR assay. The table was pulled from immuneACCESS by TCRdb, which kept in-frame rearrangements only. Such tables lose some clones; where checked, under half of the loss comes from unresolved V genes, and the rest has no known cause. The sample table shows around 50,000 clones, and 80% to 90% are seen once. The ten largest clones capture around 6.5% of the sample. In light of the paper, this sample's time point label describes: about 28 days (+/-7) after the second vaccine dose. The material sequenced was peripheral blood, taken 28 days after the second AZD1222 dose. The source of these receptors is an adult who received the AZD1222 COVID-19 vaccine.

This clone was picked up one time. The rearrangement joins TRBV3-1 (or the pseudogene TRBV3-2) to TRBJ2-7; D is perhaps TRBD2 (6 bases). CDR1 is LGHDT and CDR2 is YNNKEL in the germline V gene (reference sequence). Trimming took off 4 bases at V and 5 bases at J, with 15 bases between the two ends. This CDR3 comprises 14 residues. This CDR3 reads CASSPKEGLNEQYF. The CDR3 DNA sequence: TGTGCCAGCAGCCCCAAGGAGGGGCTAAACGAGCAGTACTTC.

The chain employs TRBV19 and TRBJ2-1; no reliable D call. Germline V gene data show CDR1 as LNHDA and CDR2 as SQIVND (reference sequence). The CDR3 covers 14 residues. The V gene lost 2 bases and the J gene lost 3 bases, with 8 bases spanning the gap. CDR3 nucleotides: TGTGCCAGTAGTATACGACACATCTACAATGAGCAGTTCTTC. This translates into CASSIRHIYNEQFF.

The chain joins TRBV24-1 to TRBJ1-2, with 9 bases that match TRBD1. V dropped 3 bases and J dropped 6; count of bases not matched to a gene: 7. The germline CDR1 and CDR2 sequences are KGHDR and SFDVKD. The CDR3 totals 15 residues. The CDR3, as DNA: TGTGCCACCAGTGATCCGGGACAGGGAGTCCATGGCTACACCTTC. Translating gives CATSDPGQGVHGYTF.

This clone was counted only a few times. The V and J genes are TRBV11-3 and TRBJ1-4; D is perhaps TRBD1 (5 bases). The CDR3 spans 14 residues. Trimming shortened V by 6 bases and J by 3 bases, and 11 bases separated the two germline ends. The germline V gene encodes CDR1 SGHNT and CDR2 YENEEA. The chain's CDR3 is CASRLRGANEKLFF. CDR3 sequence (DNA): TGTGCCAGCAGACTACGAGGGGCTAATGAAAAACTGTTTTTT.

The chain recombines TRBV7-2 with TRBJ2-5; no firm D call. The length of the CDR3 is 12 residues. Trimming removed 0 bases at V and 7 bases at J, with 6 bases between. The germline CDR1 and CDR2 sequences are SGHTA and FQGNSA. CDR3: CASSLASGTQYF. The DNA for the CDR3 is TGTGCCAGCAGCTTAGCATCGGGGACCCAGTACTTC.

This chain links TRBV2 with TRBJ1-6; D unclear. V was pared by 1 base and J by 0 bases, with 7 bases between. The CDR3 extends over 16 amino acids. Germline assignment: CDR1 SNHLY and CDR2 FYNNEI. In nucleotides, the CDR3 is TGTGCCAGCAGTGAAGGGGTGAGCTCCTATAATTCACCCCTCCACTTT. Residues: CASSEGVSSYNSPLHF.

The chain joins TRBV27 to TRBJ2-3, with unresolved D. The CDR3 extends over 16 amino acids. Trimming took off 7 bases at V and 3 bases at J, with 20 bases between the two ends. Germline CDR1 reads MNHEY; CDR2 reads SMNVEV (reference sequence). The CDR3: CASTSGPWRPTDTQYF. CDR3 in DNA: TGTGCCAGCACTTCCGGGCCGTGGCGTCCAACAGATACGCAGTATTTT.

The DNA for the CDR3 is TGTGCCAGCAGTTTAACGGGTGGGACACTCTATGGCTACACCTTC. Translating gives CASSLTGGTLYGYTF. The rearrangement joins TRBV28 to TRBJ1-2, with a possible D match to TRBD1 (6 bases). CDR1 MDHEN and CDR2 SYDVKM come from the germline V gene. The V gene lost 2 bases and the J gene lost 4 bases, with 14 bases spanning the gap. This CDR3 spans 15 amino acids.

This chain uses TRBV24-1 with TRBJ2-5, with 7 bases fitting TRBD1. The germline V gene encodes CDR1 KGHDR and CDR2 SFDVKD. The V gene end was trimmed by 4 bases and the J gene end by 5 bases; junction bases not matched to a gene: 9. CDR3 length equals 15 residues. CDR3 sequence: CATSEDRAGWETQYF. CDR3 nucleotide sequence: TGTGCCACCAGTGAAGACAGGGCGGGTTGGGAGACCCAGTACTTC.

The rearrangement joins TRBV6-4 to TRBJ2-7, with D perhaps TRBD1 (7 bases). This CDR3 region has 15 residues. Germline lookup yields CDR1 MRHNA and CDR2 SNTAGT. The V and J ends lost 9 bases and 1 base respectively, with 19 bases between them. The CDR3, as DNA: TGTGCCAGAGATAGAGGAGGGGGCGCTTCCTACGAGCAGTACTTC. Translation gives CARDRGGGASYEQYF.

The CDR3 sequence: CAWRGPSYEQYF. As DNA, the CDR3 is TGTGCCTGGAGGGGCCCCTCCTACGAGCAGTACTTC. V usage is TRBV30 and J usage is TRBJ2-7; D call uncertain. The germline gives CDR1 GTSNPN, CDR2 SVGIG (reference sequence). The V end lost 3 bases, the J end lost 0 bases, and 6 bases lay between the germline ends. CDR3 size: 12 residues.

This clone was counted between two and nine times. This chain links TRBV19 with TRBJ2-3, with D possibly TRBD1 on 6 matching bases. The length of the CDR3 is 16 residues. V gave up 7 bases and J gave up 0 bases, with 17 bases separating them. Germline lookup yields CDR1 LNHDA and CDR2 SQIVND (reference sequence). CDR3 sequence reads: CASTPTAQGSTDTQYF. The CDR3 nucleotides are TGTGCCAGTACTCCGACAGCCCAGGGGAGCACAGATACGCAGTATTTT.

The J gene is TRBJ2-1, the V gene TRBV11-1, with TRBD2 matching 7 bases. The V and J ends lost 0 bases and 8 bases, in that order; junction bases with no gene match: 16. Germline V gene lookup returns CDR1 SGHAT and CDR2 FQDESV (reference sequence). CDR3 length equals 18 residues. CDR3 sequence reads: CASSLAISTSDYLYEQFF. Here the CDR3 DNA reads TGTGCCAGCAGCTTAGCGATCTCTACTAGCGACTATCTCTATGAGCAGTTCTTC.

V usage is TRBV12-3 or TRBV12-4 and J usage is TRBJ1-2; D gene unclear. Trimming removed 5 bases at V and 6 bases at J, with 13 bases between. The CDR3 runs to 13 residues. The CDR3 region is CASSPQVGHGYTF. The DNA of the CDR3 is TGTGCCAGCAGTCCTCAAGTTGGCCATGGCTACACCTTC.

This chain uses TRBV19 with TRBJ2-6; TRBD2 agrees at 15 bases. Germline assignment: CDR1 LNHDA and CDR2 SQIVND (reference sequence). This CDR3 has 19 amino acids. V dropped 4 bases and J dropped 1; count of bases not matched to a gene: 5. The CDR3 DNA reads as TGTGCCAGTAGTACCGGACTAGCGGGAGGGTCATCTGGGGCCAACGTCCTGACTTTC. It codes for CASSTGLAGGSSGANVLTF.

This rearrangement joins TRBV24-1 to TRBJ2-1; weak D call: TRBD1 (5 bases). Trimming removed 5 bases from V and 4 bases from J, with 11 bases in between. This CDR3 has 14 residues. In germline, CDR1 is KGHDR, CDR2 SFDVKD. CDR3 nucleotide sequence: TGTGCCACCAGTGTCAGGGCTCCATACAATGAGCAGTTCTTC. It yields the protein CATSVRAPYNEQFF.

Only one count was recorded for this clone. CDR3 nucleotides: TGTGCCAGCAGCCTCGGACAGGGACTATTTGACTATGGCTACACCTTC. The encoded protein is CASSLGQGLFDYGYTF. The chain joins TRBV7-9 to TRBJ1-2, with 8 bases identical to TRBD1. CDR3 length: 16 residues. The germline CDR1 and CDR2 sequences are SEHNR and FQNEAQ (reference sequence). The trim removed 5 bases at V and 3 bases at J, leaving 11 bases unmatched.

This chain joins TRBV6-5 and TRBJ2-3, with D unresolved. Germline V gene sequence: CDR1 MNHEY, CDR2 SVGAGI. The CDR3 runs to 13 residues. With 2 bases removed from V and 0 bases from J, the gap between germline ends came to 3 bases. DNA of the CDR3: TGTGCCAGCAGTTACATTAGCACAGATACGCAGTATTTT. Protein product: CASSYISTDTQYF.

The chain joins TRBV6-5 to TRBJ2-6; D may match TRBD1 or TRBD2 (5 bases each). Germline assignment: CDR1 MNHEY and CDR2 SVGAGI. The CDR3 contains 15 residues. V was shortened by 3 bases and J by 2 bases, with 8 bases between the two germline ends. This CDR3 is CASSYGGAGANVLTF. The DNA for the CDR3 is TGTGCCAGCAGTTATGGGGGAGCTGGGGCCAACGTCCTGACTTTC.

The chain has TRBV3-1 (or the pseudogene TRBV3-2) and TRBJ2-7; no clear D gene. Germline V lookup: CDR1 LGHDT, CDR2 YNNKEL (reference sequence). V was shortened by 1 base and J by 6 bases, with 7 bases between the two germline ends. The CDR3 has 12 residues. This CDR3 reads CASSQVSREQYF. Here the CDR3 DNA reads TGTGCCAGCAGCCAAGTATCTCGCGAGCAGTACTTC.

The chain carries TRBV5-8 and TRBJ1-1; D is unclear. V was cut by 7 bases and J by 5 bases, with 18 bases left in between. There are 14 residues in the CDR3. Per the germline V gene, CDR1 is SGHTS and CDR2 is YDEGEE. In DNA form, the CDR3 reads TGTGCCAGCTGGAGGTGGGAGGGATCAACTGAAGCTTTCTTT. Its protein is CASWRWEGSTEAFF.

The rearrangement links TRBV6-1 to TRBJ2-7; TRBD1 matches 9 bases. V gave up 0 bases and J gave up 0 bases; unmatched junction bases: 3. The CDR3 has 16 amino acids. The V gene's germline CDR1 is MNHNS and CDR2 SASEGT. The CDR3 loop reads CASSEAGQGNSYEQYF. CDR3 nucleotide sequence: TGTGCCAGCAGTGAAGCGGGACAGGGAAACTCCTACGAGCAGTACTTC.

J is TRBJ2-1 and V is TRBV28; D is unclear. The CDR3 spans 14 residues. Germline lookup yields CDR1 MDHEN and CDR2 SYDVKM. V lost 4 bases and J 6 bases, leaving 13 bases between the germline ends. The CDR3 DNA follows: TGTGCCAGCAGTTCCAGATTATTTCGCAATGAGCAGTTCTTC. Amino acid sequence: CASSSRLFRNEQFF. Full variable domain (rest looked up from reference TRBV28 and TRBJ2-1): DVKVTQSSRYLVKRTGEKVFLECVQDMDHENMFWYRQDPGLGLRLIYFSYDVKMKEKGDIPEGYSVSREKKERFSLILESASTNQTSMYLCASSSRLFRNEQFFGPGTRLTVL.

The V and J genes are TRBV7-3 and TRBJ2-5, with D tentatively TRBD1 or TRBD2 (6 bases each). The CDR3 extends over 15 amino acids. Germline V gene data show CDR1 as SGHTA and CDR2 as FQGTGA. The V gene lost 4 bases and the J gene lost 5 bases, with 17 bases spanning the gap. The chain's CDR3 is CASSSRGGSGETQYF. CDR3 nucleotides: TGTGCCAGCAGCTCCCGAGGGGGGTCAGGGGAGACCCAGTACTTC.